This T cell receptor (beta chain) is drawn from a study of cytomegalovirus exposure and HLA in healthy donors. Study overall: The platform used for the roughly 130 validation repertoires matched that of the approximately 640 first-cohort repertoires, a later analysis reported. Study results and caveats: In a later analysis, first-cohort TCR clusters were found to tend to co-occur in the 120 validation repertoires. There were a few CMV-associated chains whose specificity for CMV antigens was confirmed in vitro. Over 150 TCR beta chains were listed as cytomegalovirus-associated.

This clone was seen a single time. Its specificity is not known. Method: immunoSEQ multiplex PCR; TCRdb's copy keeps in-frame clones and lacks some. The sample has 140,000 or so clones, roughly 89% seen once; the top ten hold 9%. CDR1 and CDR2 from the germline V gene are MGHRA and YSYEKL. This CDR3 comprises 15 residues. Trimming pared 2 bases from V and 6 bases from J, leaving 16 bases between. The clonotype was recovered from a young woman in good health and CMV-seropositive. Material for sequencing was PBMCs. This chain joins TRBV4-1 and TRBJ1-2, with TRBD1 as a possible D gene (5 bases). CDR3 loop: CASSQPPRGVDGYTF. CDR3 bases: TGCGCCAGCAGCCAACCCCCGCGGGGGGTGGATGGCTACACCTTC.